These 27 T cell receptor beta chains originate from one sample sequenced in a study of blood T cell repertoires in COVID-19 (dated by TCRdb to 2018 to 2021). The method was the immunoSEQ multiplex PCR assay. Sourced from immuneACCESS, this table was stored by TCRdb with only in-frame sequences that have V and J called. A share of the clones is absent; for the studies checked, an unresolved V gene accounts for under half, and the remainder has no known explanation. The sample includes roughly 37,000 clones, with over 60% observed a single time. Of the sample, about 2.1% is held by the ten largest clones. Sequencing was carried out using peripheral blood. The receptor source for this set is a man aged 55 to 70 with active COVID-19.

The V and J genes are TRBV10-3 and TRBJ2-3, with TRBD2 matching over 8 bases. Germline V gene data show CDR1 as ENHRY and CDR2 as SYGVKD. This CDR3 has 15 amino acids. J lost 1 base, V lost 3 bases, and 3 bases had no gene match. CDR3 DNA: TGTGCCATCAGTGACCCAGCGGGGGGCACAGATACGCAGTATTTT. Translation gives CAISDPAGGTDTQYF.

This clone was seen a handful of times. The chain links TRBV19 to TRBJ1-5; no firm D call. The length of the CDR3 is 14 residues. V was trimmed by 5 bases and J by 5 bases, leaving 13 bases between them. In germline, CDR1 is LNHDA, CDR2 SQIVND (reference sequence). The CDR3 sequence is CASSLTTGYQPQHF. CDR3 DNA: TGTGCCAGTAGTCTAACGACGGGTTATCAGCCCCAGCATTTT.

V is TRBV7-9 and J is TRBJ2-3; 8 bases line up with TRBD2. V gave up 2 bases and J gave up 3 bases; unmatched junction bases: 4. The CDR3 loop spans 15 amino acids. The V gene's germline CDR1 is SEHNR and CDR2 FQNEAQ (reference sequence). CDR3 DNA sequence: TGTGCCAGCAGCTTAACGGGAGGGGAAACAGATACGCAGTATTTT. It is translated as CASSLTGGETDTQYF.

V usage is TRBV12-3 or TRBV12-4 and J usage is TRBJ2-7; 8 nucleotides match TRBD1. V lost 0 bases, J lost 12 bases, and 7 bases stayed unmatched. This CDR3 has 13 residues. The CDR3 DNA is TGTGCCAGCAGTTTAGCGTCGGACAGGGCGAGGTACTTC. As protein: CASSLASDRARYF.

In DNA form, the CDR3 reads TGCGCCAGCAGCCCTCATATGAGGCGGCTAAACACGAACAATGAGCAGTTCTTC. It is translated as CASSPHMRRLNTNNEQFF. The chain uses TRBV4-1 and TRBJ2-1; no clear D gene. Germline V gives CDR1 MGHRA, CDR2 YSYEKL. The ends were cut back, 4 bases at V and 5 bases at J, with 24 bases in the middle. The length of the CDR3 is 18 residues.

This rearrangement joins TRBV6-6 to TRBJ2-1; 7 positions match TRBD2. After removal of 2 bases from V and 6 bases from J, the junction contained 7 bases not matched to a gene. Looked up from germline, CDR1 is MNHNY and CDR2 is SVGAGI (reference sequence). The CDR3 has 15 residues. The CDR3, as DNA: TGTGCCAGCAGTTACGGGGCGGGACTAACCAATGAGCAGTTCTTC. It codes for CASSYGAGLTNEQFF.

V and J are TRBV20-1 and TRBJ2-3, with D unclear. The CDR3 spans 11 residues. Trimming took 5 bases from V and 6 from J, leaving 9 bases between them. CDR1 and CDR2 from the germline V gene are DFQATT and SNEGSKA (reference sequence). The CDR3 here is CSAPIQDTQYF. Written as DNA, the CDR3 is TGCAGTGCTCCAATTCAGGATACGCAGTATTTT.

The V and J genes are TRBV13 and TRBJ2-1; TRBD2 is a possible D gene (5 bases). Trimming pared 4 bases from V and 2 bases from J, leaving 15 bases between. The CDR3 runs to 16 residues. From germline, CDR1 is PRHDT and CDR2 FYEKMQ (reference sequence). This CDR3 reads CASSSNSEVPYNEQFF. The CDR3 nucleotides read TGTGCCAGCAGCTCGAACTCGGAGGTCCCCTACAATGAGCAGTTCTTC.

The chain couples TRBV11-2 to TRBJ1-1, with a tentative D call TRBD1 (5 bases). The V end was cut by 5 bases, the J end by 4 bases, with 14 bases between. CDR1 is SGHAT, CDR2 FQNNGV, per germline. This CDR3 region has 14 residues. The CDR3 loop reads CASSPAGTGTEAFF. In nucleotides, the CDR3 is TGTGCCAGCAGCCCAGCGGGGACGGGCACTGAAGCTTTCTTT.

This clone is classed as medium-sized. The chain uses TRBV7-6 and TRBJ1-6; D is perhaps TRBD1 (5 bases). The CDR3 contains 15 residues. V lost 5 bases to trimming and J lost 8 bases, with 16 bases between them. Per germline, CDR1 SGHVS and CDR2 FNYEAQ. CDR3 region: CASSVRASGDSPLHF. CDR3 nucleotides: TGTGCCAGCAGCGTCAGGGCCTCGGGGGATTCACCCCTCCACTTT.

The chain has TRBV6-5 and TRBJ1-3, with D possibly being TRBD1 (5 bases). This CDR3 is built from 13 residues. Trimming shortened V by 7 bases and J by 4 bases, and 11 bases separated the two germline ends. CDR1 and CDR2 (germline): MNHEY, SVGAGI. CDR3 in amino acids: CASIQGGGNTIYF. CDR3 coding DNA: TGTGCCAGCATCCAGGGAGGGGGAAACACCATATATTTT.

The chain has TRBV30 and TRBJ1-1, with D unclear. The CDR3 length is 12 residues. Germline V lookup: CDR1 GTSNPN, CDR2 SVGIG (reference sequence). Trimming removed 7 bases at V and 3 bases at J, with 12 bases between. The CDR3 region is CAFSRRYTEAFF. CDR3 nucleotides: TGTGCCTTCTCCCGCAGGTACACTGAAGCTTTCTTT.

This chain uses TRBV19 with TRBJ2-1, with TRBD2 matching 8 bases. The V and J ends lost 4 bases and 1 base, in that order; junction bases with no gene match: 6. The V gene's germline CDR1 is LNHDA and CDR2 SQIVND (reference sequence). The CDR3 is made up of 16 amino acids. CDR3: CASSTFSGKSYNEQFF. CDR3 sequence (DNA): TGTGCCAGTAGTACCTTTAGCGGGAAATCCTACAATGAGCAGTTCTTC.

This clone was counted between two and nine times. The chain links TRBV3-1 (or the pseudogene TRBV3-2) to TRBJ2-2; 14 bases match TRBD2. CDR1 LGHDT and CDR2 YNNKEL come from the germline V gene (reference sequence). The CDR3 covers 15 residues. The V and J ends lost 8 bases and 10 bases, in that order; junction bases with no gene match: 9. CDR3 residues: CASHRGLAGAMELFF. The CDR3 bases are TGTGCCAGCCACCGGGGACTAGCGGGAGCTATGGAGCTGTTTTTT.

This sequence joins TRBV10-3 and TRBJ2-1; D is possibly TRBD1 (5 bases). Trimming cost V 3 bases and J 3 bases, with 9 bases left between them. Germline CDR1 ENHRY, CDR2 SYGVKD. The CDR3 spans 14 residues. The CDR3 here is CAISEGHLYNEQFF. The CDR3 DNA reads as TGTGCCATCAGTGAAGGACACCTCTACAATGAGCAGTTCTTC.

J is TRBJ1-1 and V is TRBV27; D may be TRBD1 (6 bases). The CDR3 contains 17 residues. V lost 3 bases, J lost 1 base, and 18 bases lay in between. Looked up from germline, CDR1 is MNHEY and CDR2 is SMNVEV (reference sequence). The CDR3 DNA is TGTGCCAGCAGTTTGATTGGGGGCGCATTTACGAACACTGAAGCTTTCTTT. Its protein product is CASSLIGGAFTNTEAFF.

This clone was counted a few times. V usage is TRBV5-1 and J usage is TRBJ2-7, with TRBD2 identical over 13 bases. CDR1 SGHRS and CDR2 YFSETQ come from the germline V gene. The CDR3 runs to 18 residues. The junction had 16 bases not matched to a gene; V was cut back by 4 bases and J by 6 bases. The CDR3 sequence is CASSVLLAGGPSTSEQYF. The CDR3 DNA reads TGCGCCAGCAGCGTACTACTAGCGGGAGGGCCCTCCACCTCCGAGCAGTACTTC.

The CDR3 sequence is CASSLTTPNTEAFF. The CDR3 DNA sequence: TGTGCCAGCAGTTTGACAACGCCGAACACTGAAGCTTTCTTT. This chain connects TRBV6-5 to TRBJ1-1; D is unresolved. V was trimmed by 4 bases and J by 1 base, leaving 10 bases between them. From germline, CDR1 is MNHEY and CDR2 SVGAGI. The CDR3 extends over 14 amino acids.

J is TRBJ2-1 and V is TRBV6-2 or TRBV6-3; TRBD2 agrees at 10 bases. This CDR3 contains 18 residues. Germline V CDR1 and CDR2: MNHEY, SVGEGT. J lost 6 bases, V lost 0 bases, and 11 bases had no gene match. CDR3 residues: CASSYSLASGRVVNEQFF. The CDR3 region has the DNA TGTGCCAGCAGTTACTCATTGGCTAGCGGGAGAGTGGTCAATGAGCAGTTCTTC.

This clone came up once. The V and J genes are TRBV11-3 and TRBJ2-3; 9 bases are shared with TRBD2. CDR3 length: 16 amino acids. Trimming cost V 5 bases and J 1 base; bases outside gene matches: 7. Germline assignment: CDR1 SGHNT and CDR2 YENEEA. The DNA for the CDR3 is TGTGCCAGCAGCCCTGGGCTAGCGGGGCGCACAGATACGCAGTATTTT. It codes for CASSPGLAGRTDTQYF.

This CDR3 reads CASSQVAETQYF. CDR3 nucleotides: TGCGCCAGCAGCCAAGTGGCAGAGACCCAGTACTTC. The V and J genes are TRBV4-1 and TRBJ2-5, with D hard to call. The CDR3 is 12 residues long. Trimming removed 1 base from V and 4 bases from J, with 4 bases in between. In germline, CDR1 is MGHRA, CDR2 YSYEKL.

This clone turned up a few times. The V gene is TRBV29-1, the J gene TRBJ2-2; TRBD2 matches at 11 bases. Germline values: CDR1 SQVTM, CDR2 ANQGSEA. The CDR3 is 17 amino acids. Trimming at V came to 5 bases and at J to 6 bases, leaving 14 bases not matched to a gene. Written as DNA, the CDR3 is TGCAGCGTTTCCCGACTAGCGGGACCGCAAGGCGCCGGGGAGCTGTTTTTT. As protein: CSVSRLAGPQGAGELFF.

With regard to this clone: This may be a read error: a much more frequent sequence differs by one nucleotide. This chain links TRBV7-3 with TRBJ1-3; D is possibly TRBD1 (6 bases). The CDR3 runs 14 residues. Germline assignment: CDR1 SGHTA and CDR2 FQGTGA. With 7 bases removed from V and 2 bases from J, the gap between germline ends came to 12 bases. The CDR3 loop is CASNLGGTGNTIYF. CDR3 sequence (DNA): TGTGCCAGCAACCTAGGGGGAACTGGAAACACCATATATTTT.

This clone has a handful of counts. V gene TRBV11-2 combines with J gene TRBJ2-7, with D perhaps TRBD1 (6 bases). With 4 bases removed from V and 1 base from J, the gap between germline ends came to 11 bases. CDR1 is SGHAT and CDR2 is FQNNGV in the germline V gene. CDR3 size: 14 residues. The chain's CDR3 is CASSSLRGSYEQYF. DNA for the CDR3: TGTGCCAGCAGCTCCTTAAGGGGGTCCTACGAGCAGTACTTC. The whole variable domain, remainder taken from reference TRBV11-2 and TRBJ2-7, is EAGVAQSPRYKIIEKRQSVAFWCNPISGHATLYWYQQILGQGPKLLIQFQNNGVVDDSQLPKDRFSAERLKGVDSTLKIQPAKLEDSAVYLCASSSLRGSYEQYFGPGTRLTVT.

The genes are TRBV28 and TRBJ2-5, with D possibly being TRBD1 (6 bases). V lost 4 bases to trimming and J lost 2 bases, with 8 bases between them. The germline CDR1 and CDR2 sequences are MDHEN and SYDVKM. The length of the CDR3 is 13 residues. The CDR3 reads CASSSQGQETQYF. The DNA of the CDR3 is TGTGCCAGCAGTTCCCAGGGGCAAGAGACCCAGTACTTC.

CDR3 DNA sequence: TGTGCCAGTAGTCAGGGACTAGCGGGGGTTGAGACCCAGTACTTC. The encoded protein is CASSQGLAGVETQYF. The chain is built from TRBV19 and TRBJ2-5, with 14 bases matching TRBD2. The CDR3 totals 15 residues. V shed 5 bases and J 5 bases; nucleotides not matched to a gene: 4. Germline assignment: CDR1 LNHDA and CDR2 SQIVND (reference sequence). Supplemented by reference TRBV19 and TRBJ2-5, the full variable domain reads DGGITQSPKYLFRKEGQNVTLSCEQNLNHDAMYWYRQDPGQGLRLIYYSQIVNDFQKGDIAEGYSVSREKKESFPLTVTSAQKNPTAFYLCASSQGLAGVETQYFGPGTRLLVL.

The chain recombines TRBV7-2 with TRBJ2-3, with TRBD2 identical over 11 bases. The junction had 5 bases not matched to a gene; V was cut back by 1 base and J by 5 bases. This CDR3 spans 16 amino acids. Per the germline V gene, CDR1 is SGHTA and CDR2 is FQGNSA. The CDR3: CASSLVSGGAGDTQYF. The DNA for the CDR3 is TGTGCCAGCAGCTTAGTTAGCGGGGGGGCCGGAGATACGCAGTATTTT.